One sample yielded the 21 T cell receptor beta chains listed below, sequenced in a study of T cells in Graves' hyperthyroidism and ophthalmopathy. From RNA transcripts, TCR beta CDR3 regions were amplified. Carried out on the TCR CDR3, a first-round RT-PCR used the HTBI primer set. One entry per CDR3 protein, called by TCRdb with MiXCR from the multiplex PCR reads. The table includes 250,000 to 400,000 distinct CDR3 sequences, roughly 13% detected once. Material for sequencing was blood. Source of these receptors: a middle-aged woman with Graves' ophthalmopathy.

Only a few counts were recorded for this clonotype. The V and J genes are TRBV5-1 and TRBJ1-2; TRBD1 aligns across 7 bases. The CDR3 covers 14 residues. Germline values: CDR1 SGHRS, CDR2 YFSETQ. The V gene end was trimmed by 0 bases and the J gene end by 8 bases; junction bases not matched to a gene: 7. DNA for the CDR3: TGCGCCAGCAGCTTGGAGGGGGCGGATTTCGGCTACACCTTC. This translates into CASSLEGADFGYTF.

The J gene is TRBJ2-7, the V gene TRBV20-1; a weak D match, TRBD2 (7 bases). Germline V gene sequence: CDR1 DFQATT, CDR2 SNEGSKA (reference sequence). The CDR3 totals 16 residues. The V end was cut by 0 bases, the J end by 3 bases, with 18 bases between. The CDR3 region has the DNA TGCAGTGCTAGAGATCTGGGAGGCGGGGGCATCTACGAGCAGTACTTC. Translation: CSARDLGGGGIYEQYF.

The chain employs TRBV19 and TRBJ1-1; D ambiguous. Trimming shortened V by 6 bases and J by 4 bases, and 15 bases separated the two germline ends. The germline V gene encodes CDR1 LNHDA and CDR2 SQIVND (reference sequence). The CDR3 covers 14 residues. Here the CDR3 DNA reads TGTGCCAGTAGATCTCGTACTGAGGGCACTGAAGCTTTCTTT. Its translation: CASRSRTEGTEAFF.

In this sample, this clonotype turned up a few times. The chain recombines TRBV19 with TRBJ1-2, with D perhaps TRBD1 (6 bases). Trimming cost V 11 bases and J 8 bases, with 24 bases left between them. Germline CDR1 LNHDA, CDR2 SQIVND (reference sequence). This CDR3 is built from 14 residues. The CDR3 is CASLNGGQVRGYTF. CDR3 in DNA: TGTGCCTCACTTAATGGGGGGCAGGTTCGAGGCTACACCTTC.

This chain joins TRBV27 and TRBJ1-1, with D unresolved. V lost 5 bases to trimming and J lost 6 bases, with 10 bases between them. This CDR3 is built from 12 residues. Germline V gives CDR1 MNHEY, CDR2 SMNVEV (reference sequence). CDR3 nucleotides: TGTGCCAGCAGTAATTATCTCTCTGAAGCTTTCTTT. This codes for CASSNYLSEAFF.

This chain joins TRBV20-1 and TRBJ1-4, with D possibly TRBD1 on 5 matching bases. This CDR3 has 15 residues. V lost 0 bases, J lost 7 bases, and 15 bases lay in between. In germline, CDR1 is DFQATT, CDR2 SNEGSKA (reference sequence). CDR3 sequence reads: CSARDQGRAGEKLFF. The CDR3, as DNA: TGCAGTGCTAGAGATCAGGGCAGGGCAGGTGAAAAACTGTTTTTT.

The J gene is TRBJ2-7, the V gene TRBV5-4; no clear D gene. The closer fit of TRBJ2-1 to the DNA end suggests the J call may be wrong. Germline loops: CDR1 SGHNT, CDR2 YYREEE (reference sequence). The CDR3 runs to 13 residues. The CDR3 protein is CASSSRRSYEQFF. Written as DNA, the CDR3 is TGTGCCAGCAGTTCGAGAAGGAGCTACGAGCAGTTCTTC.

The chain carries TRBV20-1 and TRBJ2-6; D might be TRBD1 (5 bases). Per the germline V gene, CDR1 is DFQATT and CDR2 is SNEGSKA (reference sequence). The CDR3 length is 17 residues. The V end lost 0 bases, the J end lost 0 bases, and 12 bases lay between the germline ends. Here the CDR3 reads CSARERGRNSGANVLTF. The CDR3, as DNA: TGCAGTGCTAGAGAAAGGGGCAGAAACTCTGGGGCCAACGTCCTGACTTTC.

At least ten counts were recorded for this clonotype. This chain joins TRBV5-5 and TRBJ2-1, with D possibly TRBD2 on 7 matching bases. The germline gives CDR1 SGHKS, CDR2 YYEKEE (reference sequence). The CDR3 totals 14 residues. Trimming cost V 6 bases and J 1 base, with 11 bases left between them. The CDR3 sequence is CASTRGGSYNEQFF. CDR3 nucleotides: TGTGCCAGCACGAGGGGGGGGTCCTACAATGAGCAGTTCTTC. The entire variable domain, with the rest obtained from reference TRBV5-5 and TRBJ2-1, is as follows: DAGVTQSPTHLIKTRGQQVTLRCSPISGHKSVSWYQQVLGQGPQFIFQYYEKEERGRGNFPDRFSARQFPNYSSELNVNALLLGDSALYLCASTRGGSYNEQFFGPGTRLTVL.

This clonotype was picked up many times. The J gene is TRBJ1-1, the V gene TRBV3-1, with 7 bases matching TRBD1. The trim removed 4 bases at V and 4 bases at J, leaving 18 bases unmatched. The length of the CDR3 is 18 residues. Germline V gives CDR1 LGHDT, CDR2 YNNKEL (reference sequence). This CDR3 is CASSRTMWDRVLPTEAFF. The CDR3 DNA reads TGTGCCAGCAGCCGAACTATGTGGGACAGAGTTCTACCCACTGAAGCTTTCTTT.

The rearrangement uses TRBV3-1 and TRBJ2-7; a possible D gene is TRBD2 (5 bases). The CDR3 contains 12 residues. Germline lookup yields CDR1 LGHDT and CDR2 YNNKEL (reference sequence). Trimming took 4 bases from V and 9 from J, leaving 13 bases between them. CDR3 in DNA: TGTGCCAGCAGCCCCGAGGGTACATTGCAGTACTTC. It is translated as CASSPEGTLQYF.

In its sample, this clonotype was seen many times. This rearrangement joins TRBV28 to TRBJ1-2, with TRBD1 identical over 7 bases. The V gene end was trimmed by 4 bases and the J gene end by 6 bases; junction bases not matched to a gene: 8. From germline, CDR1 is MDHEN and CDR2 SYDVKM. The CDR3 loop spans 14 amino acids. The CDR3 nucleotides read TGTGCCAGCAGTTATACAGGGGTGCAAGATGGCTACACCTTC. Translated: CASSYTGVQDGYTF.

The V call is TRBV5-4, the J call TRBJ1-2; D unresolved. Trimming cost V 7 bases and J 4 bases, with 20 bases left between them. CDR1 is SGHNT, CDR2 YYREEE, per germline (reference sequence). The CDR3 extends over 15 amino acids. The chain's CDR3 is CASGRPGERGYGYTF. The CDR3 DNA follows: TGTGCCAGCGGCCGCCCCGGCGAGCGTGGCTATGGCTACACCTTC.

This clonotype was counted only a few times. The chain has TRBV29-1 and TRBJ2-7, with D possibly being TRBD1 (6 bases). The CDR3 covers 14 residues. Trimming took off 4 bases at V and 1 base at J, with 14 bases between the two ends. CDR1 SQVTM and CDR2 ANQGSEA come from the germline V gene. The DNA of the CDR3 is TGCAGCGTTGGACAGGCCGAATCTTCCTACGAGCAGTACTTC. Its protein product is CSVGQAESSYEQYF.

This clonotype was seen more than once but under ten times. This sequence joins TRBV6-1 and TRBJ2-1; 9 nucleotides line up with TRBD2. V dropped 3 bases and J dropped 5; count of bases not matched to a gene: 5. Looked up from germline, CDR1 is MNHNS and CDR2 is SASEGT. This CDR3 has 15 residues. This CDR3 reads CASSEGGGAHNEQFF. CDR3 DNA: TGTGCCAGCAGTGAGGGCGGGGGGGCTCACAATGAGCAGTTCTTC.

In this sample, this clonotype turned up many times. V and J are TRBV2 and TRBJ2-1; D is unresolved. Trimming shortened V by 4 bases and J by 4 bases, and 2 bases separated the two germline ends. The germline gives CDR1 SNHLY, CDR2 FYNNEI. The CDR3 sequence is 11 residues long. CDR3: CASSGYNEQFF. DNA for the CDR3: TGTGCCAGCAGTGGATACAATGAGCAGTTCTTC. Complete variable domain (other parts from reference TRBV2 and TRBJ2-1): EPEVTQTPSHQVTQMGQEVILRCVPISNHLYFYWYRQILGQKVEFLVSFYNNEISEKSEIFDDQFSVERPDGSNFTLKIRSTKLEDSAMYFCASSGYNEQFFGPGTRLTVL.

This clonotype was detected many times. V is TRBV7-2 and J is TRBJ2-7; D not certain. Germline loops: CDR1 SGHTA, CDR2 FQGNSA. The V and J ends lost 3 bases and 7 bases respectively, with 13 bases between them. This CDR3 contains 13 residues. Here the CDR3 reads CASSLINLGEQYF. DNA for the CDR3: TGTGCCAGCAGCTTGATCAACCTAGGGGAGCAGTACTTC.

A few counts support this clonotype. V gene TRBV7-2 combines with J gene TRBJ1-1; D call uncertain. Germline CDR1 SGHTA, CDR2 FQGNSA. The CDR3 extends over 13 amino acids. The V gene lost 5 bases and the J gene lost 1 base, with 8 bases spanning the gap. The CDR3 protein is CASSRLRNTEAFF. The CDR3 DNA sequence: TGTGCCAGCAGCCGGTTAAGGAACACTGAAGCTTTCTTT.

The genes are TRBV20-1 and TRBJ2-1, with TRBD2 matching over 8 bases. V dropped 6 bases and J dropped 9; count of bases not matched to a gene: 16. CDR1 is DFQATT and CDR2 is SNEGSKA in the germline V gene (reference sequence). The CDR3 spans 15 residues. The CDR3 region is CSATPRAGRGIEQFF. In DNA, the CDR3 is TGCAGTGCGACCCCGAGGGCCGGGAGGGGAATTGAGCAGTTCTTC.

This clonotype was seen more than once but under ten times. J is TRBJ2-2 and V is TRBV15; 8 bases line up with TRBD2. CDR1 is LNHNV, CDR2 YYDKDF, per germline (reference sequence). There are 16 residues in the CDR3. The junction had 9 bases not matched to a gene; V was cut back by 3 bases and J by 6 bases. CDR3: CATSSISGIVAGELFF. The CDR3 DNA is TGTGCCACCAGCAGTATTAGCGGGATAGTCGCCGGGGAGCTGTTTTTT.

The V and J genes are TRBV27 and TRBJ1-5, with D perhaps matching TRBD1 (5 bases). Germline-derived CDR1 and CDR2 are MNHEY and SMNVEV (reference sequence). The CDR3 has 14 residues. Trimming removed 3 bases at V and 4 bases at J, with 10 bases between. Here the CDR3 DNA reads TGTGCCAGCAGTTTCGGGGGGTGGAATCAGCCCCAGCATTTT. Translation: CASSFGGWNQPQHF.